The 27 T cell receptor beta chains presented below share a single source sample, sequenced in a study of CD8 T cells in ankylosing spondylitis. MiXCR, applied by TCRdb to the 5' RACE reads, yields one record per CDR3 protein. The repertoire holds roughly 38,000 distinct CDR3 sequences, with roughly 3% as singletons. Sequencing input: blood, either unsorted or a sorted T cell fraction (not recorded which). Receptor source: a male donor with ankylosing spondylitis or in good health (not recorded which).

The chain employs TRBV9 and TRBJ2-1; TRBD2 is a possible D gene (6 bases). CDR3 length equals 11 residues. The V and J ends lost 4 bases and 15 bases respectively, with 14 bases between them. Germline V gene sequence: CDR1 SGDLS, CDR2 YYNGEE. This chain's CDR3 is CASSSRLEWFF. The DNA of the CDR3 is TGTGCCAGCAGCTCCCGACTAGAGTGGTTCTTC.

The table lists this clonotype with many counts. The J gene is TRBJ2-5, the V gene TRBV9; possible D gene TRBD2, 6 bases. V shed 4 bases and J shed 5 bases, with 21 bases lying between them. This CDR3 is built from 16 residues. The V gene's germline CDR1 is SGDLS and CDR2 YYNGEE. The CDR3 DNA is TGTGCCAGCAGCACGGACCAGGAGGGGCTGGGGGAGACCCAGTACTTC. Protein product: CASSTDQEGLGETQYF.

This clonotype was recorded at least ten times. The CDR3 loop is CASSVAGGSSQETQYF. CDR3 bases: TGTGCCAGCAGCGTAGCTGGGGGAAGTAGCCAAGAGACCCAGTACTTC. The chain carries TRBV9 and TRBJ2-5; D is possibly TRBD1 or TRBD2 (5 bases each). V gave up 0 bases and J gave up 1 base, with 13 bases separating them. Per the germline V gene, CDR1 is SGDLS and CDR2 is YYNGEE. The CDR3 has 16 residues.

The table lists this clonotype with many counts. This chain connects TRBV9 to TRBJ2-7, with a possible D match to TRBD2 (5 bases). Per germline, CDR1 SGDLS and CDR2 YYNGEE. CDR3 length equals 15 residues. Trimming took 8 bases from V and 2 from J, leaving 20 bases between them. The CDR3 loop is CARRTYRRWAYEQYV. The CDR3 nucleotides are TGTGCCAGACGAACCTATAGGAGGTGGGCCTACGAGCAGTACGTC.

This clonotype was seen repeatedly, ten times or more. The chain uses TRBV9 and TRBJ2-2, with D possibly matching TRBD2 (5 bases). V was shortened by 3 bases and J by 4 bases, with 10 bases between the two germline ends. The CDR3 is 14 residues long. CDR1 is SGDLS, CDR2 YYNGEE, per germline. CDR3 DNA: TGTGCCAGCAGCGGCCACGAGGGCACCGGGGAGCTGTTTTTT. It yields the protein CASSGHEGTGELFF.

Many counts were recorded for this clonotype. The V and J genes are TRBV9 and TRBJ2-1; 10 nucleotides agree with TRBD1. The ends lost 0 bases at V and 8 bases at J; junction bases unmatched: 5. The CDR3 is made up of 15 amino acids. Per germline, CDR1 SGDLS and CDR2 YYNGEE. CDR3 DNA: TGTGCCAGCAGCGTAGCGGGACAGGGGAAGGATGAGCAGTTCTTC. This gives the protein CASSVAGQGKDEQFF.

This clonotype came up many times. This rearrangement joins TRBV9 to TRBJ2-5, with a possible D match to TRBD2 (5 bases). This CDR3 comprises 17 residues. V shed 2 bases and J shed 1 base, with 18 bases lying between them. CDR1 is SGDLS, CDR2 YYNGEE, per germline. In DNA, the CDR3 is TGTGCCAGCAGCGTTGGGGTGATGACTACGGGCCAAGAGACCCAGTACTTC. This translates into CASSVGVMTTGQETQYF.

The CDR3 DNA reads as TGTGCCAGCAGCGGCAGAGCAGCGAACACCGGGGAGCTGTTTTTT. Amino acids: CASSGRAANTGELFF. This chain joins TRBV9 and TRBJ2-2; D call uncertain. Germline CDR1 SGDLS, CDR2 YYNGEE. With 3 bases removed from V and 0 bases from J, the gap between germline ends came to 9 bases. CDR3 size: 15 residues.

This clonotype showed up many times. The V and J genes are TRBV9 and TRBJ2-5, with D perhaps matching TRBD1 (6 bases). This CDR3 contains 15 residues. V was trimmed by 0 bases and J by 1 base, leaving 10 bases between them. The germline V gene has CDR1 SGDLS and CDR2 YYNGEE. DNA of the CDR3: TGTGCCAGCAGCGTAGGTGGGGGCCTCCAAGAGACCCAGTACTTC. Its protein is CASSVGGGLQETQYF.

This clonotype came up many times. The chain employs TRBV9 and TRBJ1-6; D remains ambiguous. Trimming pared 0 bases from V and 7 bases from J, leaving 20 bases between. The CDR3 sequence is 18 residues long. Germline V lookup: CDR1 SGDLS, CDR2 YYNGEE. CDR3 amino acids: CASSVDPLAHGVNSPLHF. CDR3 coding DNA: TGTGCCAGCAGCGTAGACCCCCTTGCCCACGGGGTGAATTCACCCCTCCACTTT.

This clonotype was counted ten times or more. The V and J genes are TRBV9 and TRBJ2-1; D gene unclear. Germline V gives CDR1 SGDLS, CDR2 YYNGEE. With 3 bases removed from V and 0 bases from J, the gap between germline ends came to 13 bases. The CDR3 is made up of 16 amino acids. CDR3 region: CASSGTDRSSYNEQFF. The CDR3 DNA reads as TGTGCCAGCAGCGGAACCGACCGGAGCTCCTACAATGAGCAGTTCTTC.

This clonotype was detected many times. This sequence joins TRBV9 and TRBJ2-2; D not certain. The CDR3 runs 14 residues. The V gene's germline CDR1 is SGDLS and CDR2 YYNGEE. Trimming removed 0 bases at V and 4 bases at J, with 7 bases between. CDR3 nucleotides: TGTGCCAGCAGCGTAGATTGGGGCACCGGGGAGCTGTTTTTT. The encoded protein is CASSVDWGTGELFF.

There are many counts of this clonotype. The J gene is TRBJ2-1, the V gene TRBV9; D gene uncertain. V was pared by 0 bases and J by 5 bases, with 15 bases between. The CDR3 runs to 16 residues. In germline, CDR1 is SGDLS, CDR2 YYNGEE. This chain's CDR3 is CASSVAHTAANNEQFF. CDR3 DNA sequence: TGTGCCAGCAGCGTAGCACACACCGCTGCCAACAATGAGCAGTTCTTC.

This clonotype has ten or more counts. V gene TRBV9 combines with J gene TRBJ2-1; D call uncertain. V was pared by 0 bases and J by 0 bases, with 16 bases between. The CDR3 runs to 18 residues. From germline, CDR1 is SGDLS and CDR2 YYNGEE. The CDR3 here is CASSVESGAAASYNEQFF. CDR3 in DNA: TGTGCCAGCAGCGTAGAGTCTGGTGCCGCAGCCTCCTACAATGAGCAGTTCTTC.

This clonotype was counted a few times. The chain is built from TRBV9 and TRBJ1-2; possible D gene TRBD1, 6 bases. The CDR3 has 15 residues. Trimming took 3 bases from V and 4 from J, leaving 16 bases between them. Germline values: CDR1 SGDLS, CDR2 YYNGEE. The CDR3 protein is CASSEGGGIGYGYTF. In DNA, the CDR3 is TGTGCCAGCAGCGAGGGAGGGGGGATTGGCTATGGCTACACCTTC. Full variable domain (outside the CDR3, taken from reference TRBV9 and TRBJ1-2): DSGVTQTPKHLITATGQRVTLRCSPRSGDLSVYWYQQSLDQGLQFLIQYYNGEERAKGNILERFSAQQFPDLHSELNLSSLELGDSALYFCASSEGGGIGYGYTFGSGTRLTVV.

This clonotype was counted many times. The chain combines TRBV9 with TRBJ2-5; a possible D gene is TRBD1 (6 bases). Trimming pared 0 bases from V and 5 bases from J, leaving 14 bases between. This CDR3 contains 15 residues. Germline CDR1 is SGDLS and CDR2 is YYNGEE. As DNA, the CDR3 is TGTGCCAGCAGCGTAGGTGTTCAGGGGCCGGAGACCCAGTACTTC. The encoded protein is CASSVGVQGPETQYF.

There are many counts of this clonotype. V gene TRBV11-3 combines with J gene TRBJ2-7; D ambiguous. Trimming took off 7 bases at V and 4 bases at J, with 11 bases between the two ends. This CDR3 comprises 12 residues. In germline, CDR1 is SGHNT, CDR2 YENEEA. The CDR3 spells CASTVGKYEQYV. DNA of the CDR3: TGTGCCAGCACAGTAGGAAAGTACGAGCAGTACGTC.

The chain recombines TRBV9 with TRBJ2-5; 9 bases are a match to TRBD1. This CDR3 has 15 residues. J was trimmed by 1 base and V by 3 bases; bases with no gene match: 4. Germline V gives CDR1 SGDLS, CDR2 YYNGEE. CDR3 sequence reads: CASSAGDRAQETQYF. Written as DNA, the CDR3 is TGTGCCAGCAGCGCTGGGGACAGGGCCCAAGAGACCCAGTACTTC.

This chain uses TRBV9 with TRBJ2-1, with 14 bases aligning to TRBD2. In germline, CDR1 is SGDLS, CDR2 YYNGEE. CDR3 length equals 17 residues. V was clipped by 0 bases and J by 9 bases; unmatched bases: 8. In nucleotides, the CDR3 is TGTGCCAGCAGCGTAGGGGGGACTAGCGGGAGTAGGGGTGAGCAGTTCTTC. Protein sequence: CASSVGGTSGSRGEQFF.

This clonotype was recorded many times. The genes are TRBV9 and TRBJ2-1; 13 bases line up with TRBD2. The CDR3 sequence is 19 residues long. V lost 0 bases, J lost 9 bases, and 15 bases stayed unmatched. Germline loops: CDR1 SGDLS, CDR2 YYNGEE. This CDR3 is CASSVGTSGREGPLGEQFF. The CDR3 DNA sequence: TGTGCCAGCAGCGTAGGAACTAGCGGGAGGGAGGGACCTTTGGGTGAGCAGTTCTTC.

This clonotype was seen repeatedly, ten times or more. The genes are TRBV9 and TRBJ1-5; 9 bases are a match to TRBD1. Looked up from germline, CDR1 is SGDLS and CDR2 is YYNGEE. V was clipped by 4 bases and J by 0 bases; unmatched bases: 14. CDR3 size: 19 residues. CDR3 in DNA: TGTGCCAGCAGCCCCTCCGGGACAGGGCCCTCATATAGCAATCAGCCCCAGCATTTT. Encoded protein: CASSPSGTGPSYSNQPQHF.

The sample holds many counts of this clonotype. This chain connects TRBV9 to TRBJ2-1; TRBD2 aligns across 7 bases. Germline V gene data show CDR1 as SGDLS and CDR2 as YYNGEE. Trimming removed 3 bases from V and 0 bases from J; junction bases left unmatched: 15. The CDR3 covers 19 residues. CDR3 amino acids: CASSERVGGDLSSYNEQFF. DNA of the CDR3: TGTGCCAGCAGCGAGAGGGTGGGGGGGGATCTCAGCTCCTACAATGAGCAGTTCTTC. Using reference TRBV9 and TRBJ2-1 for the parts outside the CDR3, the full variable domain is DSGVTQTPKHLITATGQRVTLRCSPRSGDLSVYWYQQSLDQGLQFLIQYYNGEERAKGNILERFSAQQFPDLHSELNLSSLELGDSALYFCASSERVGGDLSSYNEQFFGPGTRLTVL.

This clonotype was counted ten times or more. The chain couples TRBV9 to TRBJ2-1; D gene ambiguous. The CDR3 sequence is 13 residues long. V shed 0 bases and J shed 5 bases, with 6 bases lying between them. Per the germline V gene, CDR1 is SGDLS and CDR2 is YYNGEE. The CDR3 sequence: CASSVEPHNEQFF. In DNA form, the CDR3 reads TGTGCCAGCAGCGTAGAACCACACAATGAGCAGTTCTTC.

This clonotype was found many times. The chain recombines TRBV9 with TRBJ2-1, with 9 nucleotides matching TRBD2. Germline V gives CDR1 SGDLS, CDR2 YYNGEE. The length of the CDR3 is 17 residues. With 0 bases clipped from V and 9 bases from J, the junction kept 13 bases outside the gene matches. CDR3 in amino acids: CASSVAGRGGPPGEQFF. The CDR3 bases are TGTGCCAGCAGCGTAGCTGGGCGGGGGGGACCACCAGGTGAGCAGTTCTTC.

There are many counts of this clonotype. The chain employs TRBV9 and TRBJ2-1, with D possibly being TRBD1 (6 bases). The V and J ends lost 4 bases and 2 bases respectively, with 16 bases between them. The length of the CDR3 is 16 residues. Germline-derived CDR1 and CDR2 are SGDLS and YYNGEE. Written as DNA, the CDR3 is TGTGCCAGCAGCCCCCGTGGGGGCCGAGCCTACAATGAGCAGTTCTTC. The encoded protein is CASSPRGGRAYNEQFF.

There are many counts of this clonotype. V usage is TRBV9 and J usage is TRBJ1-2; D not certain. This CDR3 region has 15 residues. The V end lost 1 base, the J end lost 1 base, and 11 bases lay between the germline ends. Germline lookup yields CDR1 SGDLS and CDR2 YYNGEE. CDR3 sequence reads: CASSVTQNLNYGYTF. The CDR3 DNA reads TGTGCCAGCAGCGTAACGCAGAACCTTAACTATGGCTACACCTTC.

This clonotype was seen ten or more times. The chain recombines TRBV9 with TRBJ2-2; 10 positions match TRBD2. The J segment lost 2 bases and the V segment lost 4 bases, leaving 5 bases of the junction unmatched. This CDR3 spans 16 amino acids. The V gene's germline CDR1 is SGDLS and CDR2 YYNGEE. CDR3 in DNA: TGTGCCAGCAGCCTAGGACTAGCGGAAAACACCGGGGAGCTGTTTTTT. Translating gives CASSLGLAENTGELFF.